This section outlines one T cell receptor (beta chain) sequence together with its context. No antigen is known for it. The data stem from a study of shared clonotypes between healthy human individuals. Study-wide findings and caveats: About 5% was the fraction of naive CD4 clonotypes found shared across a few donors. Non-shared clonotypes had lower generation probabilities than clonotypes shared by all four sorted-subset donors.

Trimming at V came to 4 bases and at J to 1 base, leaving 15 bases not matched to a gene. CDR3 length: 18 residues. Germline V gene data show CDR1 as SGHVS and CDR2 as FNYEAQ. Naive CD8 cells were CD45RO-negative, positively selected for CCR7, excluding terminally differentiated effector memory CD45RA+ cells. Assay used: immunoSEQ multiplex PCR; TCRdb lists only in-frame clones, some missing. The table lists millions of clones, roughly 95% of them singletons. Sequencing used naive CD8+ T cells sorted from blood. V is TRBV7-6 and J is TRBJ2-5, with 7 bases lining up with TRBD1. The sequence derives from a man between 18 and 29 years old in good health. The CDR3 protein is CASSSLARGRKTQETQYF. The CDR3 nucleotides are TGTGCCAGCAGCTCGTTAGCCAGGGGGAGAAAAACCCAAGAGACCCAGTACTTC.